This T cell receptor beta chain was identified during a study of cytomegalovirus exposure and HLA in healthy donors (dated by TCRdb to about 2017). Broadly, across the study: In an earlier analysis of under 600 of the donors, 276 Gb of sequence data and 117 million unique TCR beta sequences from roughly 190 million T cells were reported. In a later genetic analysis, genome-wide SNP genotypes for about 65% of the roughly 670 donors were used, and that subset was treated as a discovery cohort. To predict cytomegalovirus infection status, the study brought together high-throughput TCR immunosequencing, statistical association of individual TCRs with disease status, and machine learning. An early release that covered roughly 600 HLA-typed donors contained approximately 300 gigabases of sequencing data and approximately 85 million unique TCR sequences. Using immunosequencing, the study profiled T cell repertoires from about 650 subjects and related those repertoires to cytomegalovirus serostatus. A few DR-DQ haplotypes were handled as single units for association and clustering because linkage in the cohort was strong. Class I and class II HLA loci were covered by the typing at four-digit resolution. On average, roughly 200,000 unique TCR beta nucleotide sequences were sequenced per donor among about 400 genotyped donors of the cohort, with roughly a sixth of those sequences being non-productive. Donor age, sex, ethnicity and CMV serostatus were collected together with the repertoire data. An earlier analysis of approximately 500 of the donors applied high-throughput TCR beta sequencing to assess whether each TCR beta V gene segment acted as functional or pseudogenic. Every discovery cohort repertoire had been produced on one sequencing platform. To study patterns of TCR occurrence, a later analysis re-analyzed previously published TCR beta repertoires from 500 to 850 donors and added high-resolution HLA genotyping. The study aimed to test whether cataloging public T cell receptors could reveal signatures of past pathogen exposure. Of the 350 to 450 genotyped donors, 65% to 90% were placed in the genetic ancestry cluster associated with self-reported Caucasian donors. The later analysis used no new phenotypic data to find candidate immune exposures, relying instead on TCR beta sequences and their occurrence across donors. In addition to the first cohort of 666 subjects, a separate validation cohort of around 110 different subjects was used. Typing coverage differed by locus: A, B, C, DRB1 and DQB1 were typed in about 620-640 donors, DQA1 in approximately 520, DPA1 in some 600, and DPB1 in 450 to 480.

In total, approximately 610 healthy bone marrow donors made up the cohort. All cohort members were sampled while nominally healthy, although unrecorded immune exposures were likely present. The donor was CMV seronegative and belonged to the group of several hundred seronegative cohort members. A peripheral blood sample was provided by each donor, and peripheral blood mononuclear cells were used for TCR beta sequencing. Genomic DNA extraction from the blood cell samples was performed with the Qiagen DNeasy Blood Extraction Kit. For this clone: What this receptor recognizes is not known. Base quality data are lacking; no much larger clone is found one base away.

Germline trimming: 5 bases from V, 4 bases from J; junction bases outside gene matches: 8. The CDR3 runs 16 amino acids, cysteine and phenylalanine included. The retained sequence is limited to the CDR3, 48 bases, with the frame set at the first base. Via the germline V gene (reference sequence), CDR1 is LNHNV and CDR2 YYDKDF. The receptor library was made with the immunoSEQ multiplex PCR assay. For the multiplex PCR, a mixture combining 60 forward primers for TCR Vbeta segments and 13 reverse primers for TCR Jbeta segments was used. A multiplex PCR assay on genomic DNA amplified the CDR3 region of rearranged TCR beta genes. The Illumina HiSeq System was used to sequence the amplified TCR beta libraries as 87-base-pair reads. The authors' pipeline ran thus. In a later analysis, roughly 80 million unique TCR beta chains were counted across the approximately 670 repertoires, and roughly 9.9 million of these chains were shared by at least two donors. Raw reads were error-corrected and collapsed into unique sequences by a nearest-neighbor algorithm in which closely related sequences were merged to remove PCR and sequencing errors. V, D and J gene segments were assigned by aligning CDR3 sequences to IMGT reference sequences. Each retained sequence needed at least a six-nucleotide match to both a V gene segment and a J gene segment. A rearrangement counted as productive if the CDR3 had no stop codons and remained in frame with V and J, and every other rearrangement counted as non-productive. CDR3 was defined by IMGT convention, running from the second conserved V-encoded cysteine to the conserved J-encoded phenylalanine. Sequences without an unambiguous match to a single V gene segment were excluded from the earlier analysis of almost 600 of the donors. An earlier analysis of 587 of the donors classified V segments as functional when productive rearrangements were above 56.7% and as segregating when the standard deviation between donors was above 5%. A statistical classification framework was developed to diagnose cytomegalovirus status using the catalog of TCR beta chain sequences. V and J gene assignment, in a later analysis, came from comparing TCR nucleotide sequences with IMGT/GENE-DB human TR gene sequences. In a later analysis, CDR3 sequences and most-parsimonious VDJ recombination scenarios were assigned using the TCRdist pipeline. In a later analysis, every TCR beta chain was defined by the combination of its CDR3 amino acid sequence and its V-gene family, and reads without a unique V-gene family were dropped. As a way to deal with suspected cross-contamination and a sequencing artifact, a later analysis dropped hundreds of nucleotide sequences that were highly shared and had low generation probability. In a later analysis, a clonal expansion index was calculated for each public chain from normalized within-repertoire ranks of inferred template counts. In a later analysis, generation probabilities were computed using a VDJ recombination model fitted to out-of-frame rearrangements, and the results were checked against IGoR. A later analysis scored TCR-TCR, TCR-HLA and TCR-CMV co-occurrence with hypergeometric tests, applying a repertoire-size bias correction to TCR pairs. A later analysis estimated false discovery rates by permuting HLA or CMV assignments 20 times. In a later analysis, co-occurring TCRs were grouped using DBSCAN, and TCRdist sequence similarity was added for clustering within HLA-allele-positive subsets. Co-occurrence clustering excluded repertoires with fewer than 30,000 or more than 120,000 public chains, plus five with anomalous nucleotide sharing. In its TCRdb copy, this immuneACCESS table keeps in-frame sequences only and misses some clones. Where compared with another copy, unresolved V genes explain less than half of these, and the others have no known cause. For V, J and clone size, that table is used; D and trimming come from the DNA. The sample table records roughly 130,000 clones; approximately 70% of these occur just once. The ten largest clones add up to over 5% of the sample.

Broad study findings and their caveats: A cluster of highly shared sequence variants was judged likely to be a technical artifact of the sequencing pipeline. A later analysis associated 16,951 TCR beta sequences with specific HLA alleles at a false discovery rate of 0.05. V-gene and J-gene trimming of TCR beta chains was associated with a missense DCLRE1C variant in a later genetic analysis, and the association was replicated in an independent cohort. Cytomegalovirus status was reported to be diagnosed by the classifier with high specificity and sensitivity in both the original and validation cohorts. A later analysis found that TCR association rates varied across HLA loci, with DRB1 alleles showing the most associated TCRs and HLA-C alleles the fewest. In a later analysis, HLA-associated TCR beta chains were found to be more clonally expanded and to have lower generation probabilities than equally common non-associated chains. According to a later analysis, most CMV-associated TCR beta chains appeared to be HLA-restricted, and the HLA associations seemed to be driven largely by CMV exposure. Broadly in line with IMGT annotations, most TCR beta V segments showed up in productive rearrangements about 87% or about 30% of the time in an earlier analysis of approximately 600 of the donors. Across donors, most TCR sequences were observed very rarely, whereas some public TCRs were present in many individuals. This cohort had only TCR beta chains sequenced, and the lack of alpha or paired-chain data limited which features could be detected. Because counts were too low, about 18 rarely observed V segments, including chromosome 9 orphons, were left out of the earlier analysis of 587 of the donors. When HLA alleles, especially DR and DQ, strongly co-occurred, attributing TCR associations to individual alleles was difficult. The authors suggested that the approach could potentially be generalized to other disease states and immunological phenotypes. A further reported finding was that TCR beta sequences accurately predicted the HLA-A and HLA-B alleles for most subjects in the first cohort. According to a later genetic analysis, donors in an Asian-associated ancestry cluster had fewer N-insertions in productive TCRs than the approximately 650-donor mean. In the study, 150 to 200 TCR beta chains were listed as associated with cytomegalovirus. In a later analysis, several top co-occurrence clusters were reported to appear linked to parvovirus B19, influenza, CMV and Epstein-Barr virus. For the cohort, immune exposure information was limited to CMV serostatus. Because some donors lacked HLA typing at each locus, the association tests relied only on the typed subset. Some IMGT-functional V segments, including TRBV6-2 and TRBV6-3, could not be told apart with the 87-base-pair reads, so those segments were excluded. The presence/absence analyses assumed that sequencing depth was roughly uniform across donors, and that assumption may not be true. A few of the identified cytomegalovirus-associated TCR beta chains were confirmed in vitro to be specific for cytomegalovirus antigens. Linkage disequilibrium might explain the correlated functional status among segregating V segments, but an unknown experimental factor could not be ruled out.

The specimen was PBMCs. The chain is assembled from TRBV15 and TRBJ2-2; 9 middle bases align to TRBD2. This clonotype originated in an older woman in good health and CMV-seronegative. CDR3 reads: CATSPFSGGVTGELFF. The nucleotide sequence reads TGTGCCACCAGCCCTTTTAGCGGGGGAGTCACCGGGGAGCTGTTTTTT.